These 18 T cell receptor beta chains were all obtained from the same sample, sequenced in a study of beta chain features in type 1 diabetes. The investigators reverse transcribed all of the isolated RNA, so they sequenced expressed TCRB transcripts. Data came from immunoSEQ multiplex PCR; TCRdb stores just in-frame clones and leaves some out. The table shows about 180,000 clones, with about 12% occurring only once. The sequenced material came from central memory CD4+ T cells from blood. These receptors all stem from a woman between 18 and 30 years old in good health.

This clone turned up a few times. The V and J genes are TRBV6-5 and TRBJ1-1; tentative D call: TRBD1 (5 bases). Between the trimmed V and J ends, which lost 5 bases and 1 base, there was a span of 11 bases. The V gene's germline CDR1 is MNHEY and CDR2 SVGAGI. CDR3 length: 14 amino acids. The CDR3 loop is CASSPLQGNTEAFF. The CDR3 DNA follows: TGTGCCAGCAGTCCCCTGCAGGGGAACACTGAAGCTTTCTTT.

This clone was counted only a few times. The chain employs TRBV28 and TRBJ1-1; D uncertain. The CDR3 extends over 15 amino acids. The germline gives CDR1 MDHEN, CDR2 SYDVKM. Trimming stripped 6 bases from V and 0 bases from J, with 14 bases between. DNA for the CDR3: TGTGCCAGCAGCTCAACCGGACTCCTGAACACTGAAGCTTTCTTT. Its translation is CASSSTGLLNTEAFF.

The rearrangement uses TRBV30 and TRBJ2-1; 7 nucleotides agree with TRBD1. The CDR3 length is 15 residues. CDR1 GTSNPN and CDR2 SVGIG come from the germline V gene (reference sequence). Trimming at V came to 0 bases and at J to 5 bases, leaving 7 bases not matched to a gene. The CDR3: CAWSVDRVGNNEQFF. CDR3 bases: TGTGCCTGGAGTGTTGACAGGGTCGGTAACAATGAGCAGTTCTTC.

This clone was observed at least ten times. The CDR3 bases are TGTGCCAGCAGTGAAGGGGGAGGGGACGGACGCTATGGCTACACCTTC. Translated: CASSEGGGDGRYGYTF. The chain is built from TRBV2 and TRBJ1-2; TRBD1 might be the D (5 bases). Germline V gene data show CDR1 as SNHLY and CDR2 as FYNNEI. Deletions cut 1 base from V and 4 bases from J, with 16 bases between. The length of the CDR3 is 16 residues.

The chain uses TRBV7-9 and TRBJ2-3; D might be TRBD2 (5 bases). There are 19 residues in the CDR3. V dropped 5 bases and J dropped 3 bases, with 27 bases sitting between them. The germline V gene encodes CDR1 SEHNR and CDR2 FQNEAQ (reference sequence). The CDR3 DNA follows: TGTGCCAGCAGCCGGCCTAAGAGGGCCTCTCATTACGGGACAGATACGCAGTATTTT. This translates into CASSRPKRASHYGTDTQYF.

The rearrangement joins TRBV18 to TRBJ1-1, with 9 bases matching TRBD1. The CDR3 is 19 residues long. V was pared by 3 bases and J by 3 bases, with 17 bases of the junction left unmatched. From germline, CDR1 is KGHSH and CDR2 LQKENI. The CDR3 sequence is CASSPPPWWTGVGYTEAFF. CDR3 nucleotides: TGTGCCAGCTCACCCCCCCCATGGTGGACAGGGGTAGGTTACACTGAAGCTTTCTTT.

The rearrangement links TRBV7-6 to TRBJ2-2; D not resolved. Per the germline V gene, CDR1 is SGHVS and CDR2 is FNYEAQ. The germline V and J ends were trimmed by 0 bases and 0 bases, with 11 bases remaining between them. This CDR3 region has 17 residues. CDR3 amino acids: CASSLALGPANTGELFF. DNA of the CDR3: TGTGCCAGCAGCTTAGCGTTGGGCCCCGCGAACACCGGGGAGCTGTTTTTT.

V usage is TRBV29-1 and J usage is TRBJ2-3; the D gene is possibly TRBD1 (5 bases). Germline values: CDR1 SQVTM, CDR2 ANQGSEA. The length of the CDR3 is 14 residues. The V and J ends lost 1 base and 2 bases respectively, with 10 bases between them. CDR3 nucleotides: TGCAGCGTTGAAGGGGGCCTCGTCACAGATACGCAGTATTTT. Its translation: CSVEGGLVTDTQYF.

This clone is a singleton in its sample. The genes are TRBV25-1 and TRBJ2-1; 10 nucleotides align to TRBD1. Germline values: CDR1 MGHDK, CDR2 SYGVNS. J gave up 5 bases and V 3 bases, and 4 bases lay outside the gene matches. The CDR3 sequence is 15 residues long. CDR3 nucleotide sequence: TGTGCCAGCAGTGAGGCCGGACAGGGGGACAATGAGCAGTTCTTC. Its translation is CASSEAGQGDNEQFF.

CDR3 bases: TGCAGCGTTAAGCCTTGGACAGGGGGTTACGAGCAGTACTTC. It translates to CSVKPWTGGYEQYF. The chain couples TRBV29-1 to TRBJ2-7, with 10 bases matching TRBD1. This CDR3 contains 14 residues. The germline V gene has CDR1 SQVTM and CDR2 ANQGSEA. V shed 5 bases, J shed 4 bases, and the junction held 8 bases outside the gene matches.

This chain links TRBV6-1 with TRBJ1-1; 9 bases are a match to TRBD1. Unmatched junction bases numbered 8, after V lost 5 bases and J lost 4 bases. In germline, CDR1 is MNHNS, CDR2 SASEGT. The CDR3 loop spans 15 amino acids. CDR3 DNA: TGTGCCAGCAGTTTTTGGGACAGGGAGGGCACTGAAGCTTTCTTT. Translated: CASSFWDREGTEAFF.

For the CDR3, the DNA is TGTGCCTGGATTCCAGGAGGGGGCCGTGAAGCTTTCTTT. Protein product: CAWIPGGGREAFF. This chain links TRBV30 with TRBJ1-1; 7 nucleotides agree with TRBD1. The CDR3 extends over 13 amino acids. J lost 7 bases, V lost 4 bases, and 9 bases had no gene match. The germline V gene has CDR1 GTSNPN and CDR2 SVGIG (reference sequence).

This clone occurred a few times. The chain carries TRBV30 and TRBJ2-7; D possibly corresponds to TRBD2 (5 bases). The CDR3 is made up of 11 amino acids. Germline V gives CDR1 GTSNPN, CDR2 SVGIG (reference sequence). Trimming took 4 bases from V and 4 from J, leaving 8 bases between them. The CDR3 DNA sequence: TGTGCCTGGAAAAGGACTTACGAGCAGTACTTC. Its translation is CAWKRTYEQYF.

The chain couples TRBV7-2 to TRBJ1-5; TRBD1 agrees at 10 bases. The CDR3 covers 14 residues. Germline V gene lookup returns CDR1 SGHTA and CDR2 FQGNSA. Losses at the gene ends were 5 bases for V and 7 bases for J; bases not matched to a gene: 5. The CDR3 region has the DNA TGTGCCAGCAGCCCCGGACAGGGGGAACAGCCCCAGCATTTT. Its translation: CASSPGQGEQPQHF.

This clone was seen only a few times. This sequence joins TRBV27 and TRBJ2-5; no definite D call. With the DNA end fitting TRBJ2-7 better, the J assignment may be wrong. Looked up from germline, CDR1 is MNHEY and CDR2 is SMNVEV (reference sequence). This CDR3 has 16 residues. The CDR3: CASSFGWGGDSYEQYF. The CDR3 bases are TGTGCCAGCAGTTTCGGGTGGGGTGGGGACTCCTACGAGCAGTACTTC.

This chain connects TRBV6-5 to TRBJ2-7; 7 bases map to TRBD2. Trimming took 2 bases from V and 4 from J; bases not matched to a gene: 5. The germline V gene encodes CDR1 MNHEY and CDR2 SVGAGI. The CDR3 totals 14 residues. The CDR3: CASSYRAGEYEQYF. The CDR3 DNA reads as TGTGCCAGCAGTTACAGGGCGGGAGAATACGAGCAGTACTTC.

The V gene is TRBV2, the J gene TRBJ2-3; TRBD1 matches 7 bases. CDR1 is SNHLY and CDR2 is FYNNEI in the germline V gene. The CDR3 extends over 16 amino acids. J lost 2 bases, V lost 1 base, and 6 bases had no gene match. The CDR3 spells CASSEDGTAPTDTQYF. The DNA for the CDR3 is TGTGCCAGCAGTGAAGACGGGACAGCTCCCACAGATACGCAGTATTTT.

This rearrangement joins TRBV30 to TRBJ1-5; D not certain. The CDR3 has 13 residues. Germline loops: CDR1 GTSNPN, CDR2 SVGIG (reference sequence). Trimming left V 0 bases short and J 7 bases short, with 10 bases between. In DNA form, the CDR3 reads TGTGCCTGGAGTGTAAAGGCGGGCCAGCCCCAGCATTTT. It specifies CAWSVKAGQPQHF.